The 19 T cell receptor beta chains below were found in one sample sequenced in a study of T-cell reconstitution after alpha-beta-depleted transplantation in children. Unique molecular identifiers were built into the TCRbeta library. One entry per CDR3 protein results from TCRdb running MiXCR on the PCR reads. The table lists almost 500,000 distinct CDR3 sequences, over 9.5% of them singletons. The material was PBMCs, obtained before TCRalphabeta/CD19-depleted stem cell transplant. The receptors come from a child aged 2 to 10 with inherited bone marrow failure, due to receive a stem cell transplant.

This clonotype was observed at least ten times. V and J are TRBV29-1 and TRBJ2-1; 11 nucleotides agree with TRBD1. This CDR3 has 13 amino acids. The germline gives CDR1 SQVTM, CDR2 ANQGSEA. Trimming removed 6 bases from V and 6 bases from J; junction bases left unmatched: 4. The CDR3, as DNA: TGCAGCGTCGACGGACAGGGGGCCAATGAGCAGTTCTTC. It is translated as CSVDGQGANEQFF.

At least ten counts were recorded for this clonotype. This sequence joins TRBV20-1 and TRBJ2-5; 14 bases are shared with TRBD2. V trimming: 5 bases; J trimming: 5 bases; junction bases outside the gene matches: 10. The CDR3 length is 16 residues. Germline values: CDR1 DFQATT, CDR2 SNEGSKA (reference sequence). CDR3 region: CSASGLAGGRVETQYF. The CDR3 bases are TGCAGTGCTTCCGGACTAGCGGGAGGCCGAGTGGAGACCCAGTACTTC.

This clonotype occurred many times. In nucleotides, the CDR3 is TGTGCCAGCAGCAAAGAAGGCAGGGTTAATTCACCCCTCCACTTT. It translates to CASSKEGRVNSPLHF. This chain joins TRBV21-1 and TRBJ1-6; the table's D call, TRBD1, has no DNA check behind it. TRBV21-1 is shown as a pseudogene. The CDR3 has 15 amino acids.

This clonotype was counted ten times or more. The V gene is TRBV4-3, the J gene TRBJ2-1; a possible D gene is TRBD2 (5 bases). Per germline, CDR1 LGHNA and CDR2 YSLEER. The length of the CDR3 is 18 residues. V was trimmed by 2 bases and J by 0 bases, leaving 17 bases between them. The chain's CDR3 is CASSQRPQRMSSYNEQFF. The DNA for the CDR3 is TGCGCCAGCAGCCAAAGGCCCCAGCGGATGAGCTCCTACAATGAGCAGTTCTTC.

The sample holds many counts of this clonotype. The rearrangement uses TRBV20-1 and TRBJ2-3; the D gene could be TRBD1 or TRBD2 (5 bases each). The CDR3 loop spans 17 amino acids. Germline values: CDR1 DFQATT, CDR2 SNEGSKA (reference sequence). V lost 3 bases and J 4 bases, leaving 23 bases between the germline ends. As DNA, the CDR3 is TGCAGTGCTAGGGACCTTTACCGGGACGATCAGGCAGATACGCAGTATTTT. As protein: CSARDLYRDDQADTQYF.

This clonotype was seen many times. The chain recombines TRBV15 with TRBJ1-6; weak D call: TRBD1 (5 bases). The CDR3 totals 14 residues. The V end lost 3 bases, the J end lost 14 bases, and 17 bases lay between the germline ends. Germline-derived CDR1 and CDR2 are LNHNV and YYDKDF (reference sequence). The CDR3 coding sequence is TGTGCCACCAGCAGTGGGGACGGGGGGATCACCCTCCACTTT. This translates into CATSSGDGGITLHF.

The table lists this clonotype with many counts. The rearrangement uses TRBV11-2 and TRBJ1-2, with 8 bases fitting TRBD1. The CDR3 contains 14 residues. The V gene end was trimmed by 5 bases and the J gene end by 8 bases; junction bases not matched to a gene: 10. Germline lookup yields CDR1 SGHAT and CDR2 FQNNGV. For the CDR3, the DNA is TGTGCCAGCAGCGCGAGACAGGGGATGGGCGGCTACACCTTC. This codes for CASSARQGMGGYTF.

CDR3: CASSPWVGNQPQHF. CDR3 DNA sequence: TGTGCCAGCAGCCCCTGGGTGGGCAATCAGCCCCAGCATTTT. V is TRBV27 and J is TRBJ1-5; no clear D gene. V was trimmed by 6 bases and J by 2 bases, leaving 11 bases between them. The CDR3 totals 14 residues. Germline values: CDR1 MNHEY, CDR2 SMNVEV (reference sequence).

The V gene is TRBV12-3 or TRBV12-4, the J gene TRBJ1-5; 7 nucleotides line up with TRBD1. Trimming took 5 bases from V and 3 from J; bases not matched to a gene: 7. The CDR3 spans 15 residues. The chain's CDR3 is CASSPTGDLNQPQHF. The CDR3 nucleotides read TGTGCCAGCAGTCCTACAGGGGATCTCAATCAGCCCCAGCATTTT.

The table lists this clonotype with many counts. The rearrangement uses TRBV5-6 and TRBJ2-7; maybe TRBD2 (6 bases). Germline lookup yields CDR1 SGHDT and CDR2 YYEEEE. This CDR3 is 17 amino acids long. Trimming removed 0 bases at V and 3 bases at J, with 19 bases between. The CDR3 reads CASSLGPPGDSDYEQYF. The CDR3 nucleotides are TGTGCCAGCAGCTTGGGGCCACCCGGGGACTCGGACTACGAGCAGTACTTC.

This clonotype came up many times. This sequence joins TRBV7-2 and TRBJ2-1, with TRBD2 as a possible D gene (5 bases). Germline V CDR1 and CDR2: SGHTA, FQGNSA. V lost 3 bases to trimming and J lost 7 bases, with 13 bases between them. This CDR3 has 14 residues. The CDR3 sequence is CASSFNPGRNEQFF. The CDR3 region has the DNA TGTGCCAGCAGCTTCAACCCGGGAAGGAATGAGCAGTTCTTC.

The V and J genes are TRBV9 and TRBJ2-7, with 10 bases lining up with TRBD2. Trimming removed 0 bases from V and 7 bases from J; junction bases left unmatched: 7. CDR1 is SGDLS, CDR2 YYNGEE, per germline. The CDR3 is 15 residues long. The CDR3 sequence is CASSVESGLAREQYF. Here the CDR3 DNA reads TGTGCCAGCAGCGTAGAGTCGGGACTAGCGCGGGAGCAGTACTTC.

At least ten counts were recorded for this clonotype. V usage is TRBV7-9 and J usage is TRBJ2-1; 7 bases are shared with TRBD2. The J segment lost 2 bases and the V segment lost 5 bases, leaving 9 bases of the junction unmatched. This CDR3 contains 16 residues. Germline lookup yields CDR1 SEHNR and CDR2 FQNEAQ (reference sequence). The CDR3, as DNA: TGTGCCAGCAGCCCAGAGGCGGGAGAGGCCTACAATGAGCAGTTCTTC. Its translation: CASSPEAGEAYNEQFF.

At least ten counts were recorded for this clonotype. This chain connects TRBV24-1 to TRBJ2-3, with 7 bases aligning to TRBD2. CDR1 is KGHDR and CDR2 is SFDVKD in the germline V gene. The CDR3 contains 15 residues. V was pared by 5 bases and J by 3 bases, with 7 bases of the junction left unmatched. In DNA, the CDR3 is TGTGCCACCAGTGCGGGCGGGAGTTCGACAGATACGCAGTATTTT. Translating it yields CATSAGGSSTDTQYF.

This clonotype was counted ten times or more. The gene calls are TRBV6-5 and TRBJ1-2; 7 positions match TRBD1. The CDR3 covers 13 residues. Germline V CDR1 and CDR2: MNHEY, SVGAGI. V dropped 7 bases and J dropped 8; count of bases not matched to a gene: 10. DNA of the CDR3: TGTGCCAGCACCGGGACAGCCAAGAGGGGCTACACCTTC. Its translation is CASTGTAKRGYTF.

This clonotype has at least ten counts. V and J are TRBV4-1 and TRBJ2-7, with TRBD2 matching over 11 bases. Per germline, CDR1 MGHRA and CDR2 YSYEKL. The CDR3 has 15 amino acids. With 0 bases clipped from V and 7 bases from J, the junction kept 5 bases outside the gene matches. The CDR3 DNA follows: TGCGCCAGCAGCCAAGAAGTAGCGGGAGGGCAAGAGCAGTACTTC. This sequence encodes CASSQEVAGGQEQYF.

The sample holds many counts of this clonotype. The J gene is TRBJ1-5, the V gene TRBV6-2 or TRBV6-3; a possible D gene is TRBD1 (6 bases). The CDR3 is made up of 15 amino acids. The V gene lost 5 bases and the J gene lost 2 bases, with 13 bases spanning the gap. Germline values: CDR1 MNHEY, CDR2 SVGEGT. CDR3 bases: TGTGCCAGCAGTCGGCACGGGGGCGGCAATCAGCCCCAGCATTTT. Amino acids: CASSRHGGGNQPQHF.

This clonotype has at least ten counts. The J gene is TRBJ2-5, the V gene TRBV5-1; D may be TRBD2 (5 bases). From germline, CDR1 is SGHRS and CDR2 YFSETQ. CDR3 length: 15 amino acids. V was shortened by 1 base and J by 1 base, with 11 bases between the two germline ends. The CDR3 is CASSLPAAFQETQYF. Here the CDR3 DNA reads TGCGCCAGCAGCTTGCCAGCGGCCTTCCAAGAGACCCAGTACTTC.

This clonotype was seen repeatedly, ten times or more. The V and J genes are TRBV29-1 and TRBJ1-2; D is uncertain. The CDR3 loop spans 14 amino acids. V was trimmed by 5 bases and J by 5 bases, leaving 18 bases between them. Germline V CDR1 and CDR2: SQVTM, ANQGSEA. The CDR3 region has the DNA TGCAGCGTTTTAGGAGGAATTTCTTCATATGGCTACACCTTC. Translating gives CSVLGGISSYGYTF.